The rows below give T cell receptor beta chains drawn from one sample of a study of breast tumors, draining lymph nodes, adjacent tissues. Using its own MiXCR run on the multiplex PCR reads, TCRdb lists one record per CDR3 protein. The table lists 60,000 to 75,000 distinct CDR3 sequences, approximately 57% of them singletons. The sample comprised breast tumor tissue. The receptors originated from a female donor with breast cancer. Some clones in this sample may be carry-over from other donors' samples. The CDR3 runs from the conserved cysteine through the conserved F or W.

j_call: TRBJ1-2; v_call: TRBV7-2; cdr3_aa: CASSLVGAGGYTF
j_call: TRBJ2-3; v_call: TRBV20-1; cdr3_aa: CSARYRDGTDTQYF
j_call: TRBJ2-1; v_call: TRBV7-9; cdr3_aa: CASSSLTSGTEQFF
j_call: TRBJ2-7; v_call: TRBV2; cdr3_aa: CASRGTGGGYEQYF
j_call: TRBJ1-2; v_call: TRBV11-2; cdr3_aa: CASSQEQGAYSYGYTF
j_call: TRBJ2-5; v_call: TRBV12-3/TRBV12-4; cdr3_aa: CASSLATGAETQYF
j_call: TRBJ2-1; v_call: TRBV24-1; cdr3_aa: CATSDSLAGGLFYNEQFF
j_call: TRBJ1-1; v_call: TRBV10-3; cdr3_aa: CAISESLGNEAFF
j_call: TRBJ2-7; v_call: TRBV20-1; cdr3_aa: CSASDTYEQYF
j_call: TRBJ2-7; v_call: TRBV6-5; cdr3_aa: CASRRGDAGSYEQYF
j_call: TRBJ2-1; v_call: TRBV2; cdr3_aa: CASSEPRVSGQGSGEHFF
j_call: TRBJ2-7; v_call: TRBV6-5; cdr3_aa: CASSYGDAGSYEQYF
j_call: TRBJ2-3; v_call: TRBV20-1; cdr3_aa: CSARKISGGEDTQYF
j_call: TRBJ2-7; v_call: TRBV4-2; cdr3_aa: CASSQGGQGRQPQQYF
j_call: TRBJ2-3; v_call: TRBV20-1; cdr3_aa: CSARDGGTSGRDTQYYF